The 6 T cell receptor beta chains below were found in one sample sequenced in a study of response to subunit inactivated influenza vaccine listed by TCRdb under 2018. The library was produced with RT-PCR. Sequencing relied on an Illumina HiSeq 2500. TCRdb trimmed the raw reads at Q25, called clones with MiXCR and kept productive beta chains. For every CDR3 protein sequence, its rows merge into one entry that carries the most common genes and DNA. The sample table contains around 580,000 distinct CDR3 sequences; only one count was recorded for 12% to 15% of them. Over 8.5% of the sample comes from the top ten. The sample consisted of PBMCs from blood, taken 12 days after vaccination. The receptors were gathered from a man aged 50 to 59 who received an inactivated influenza vaccine. Donor details come from another sample of the same person, matched by shared clones.

Worth noting for this clonotype: The junction and the germline gene differ at one end; a read error may be behind it. The chain recombines TRBV7-2 with TRBJ1-2, with a possible D match to TRBD1 (5 bases). The CDR3 consists of 14 residues. The germline CDR1 and CDR2 sequences are SGHTA and FQGNSA. CDR3 loop: CGSSFIGENYGYTF. For the CDR3, the DNA is TGTGGCAGCAGCTTTATAGGGGAAAACTATGGCTACACCTTC.

This clonotype has more than one count but fewer than ten. V gene TRBV3-1 combines with J gene TRBJ1-1; D unclear. This CDR3 is 14 amino acids long. The germline CDR1 and CDR2 sequences are LGHDT and YNNKEL (reference sequence). The germline V and J ends were trimmed by 0 bases and 1 base, with 6 bases remaining between them. In DNA form, the CDR3 reads TGTGCCAGCAGCCAAGATTCAGCGAACACTGAAGCTTTCTTT. This translates into CASSQDSANTEAFF.

The chain combines TRBV7-2 with TRBJ1-1; D is undetermined. CDR3 length: 12 residues. V lost 1 base and J lost 6, with 6 bases in between. From germline, CDR1 is SGHTA and CDR2 FQGNSA. This chain's CDR3 is CASSLEVAEAFF. The CDR3 DNA follows: TGTGCCAGCAGCTTAGAGGTGGCTGAAGCTTTCTTT.

V usage is TRBV28 and J usage is TRBJ1-4, with TRBD1 matching over 9 bases. CDR1 is MDHEN, CDR2 SYDVKM, per germline. The CDR3 contains 16 residues. The junction had 13 bases not matched to a gene; V was cut back by 6 bases and J by 8 bases. CDR3 sequence: CASRPRPGQGEEKLFF. CDR3 DNA: TGTGCCAGCAGGCCTAGACCGGGACAGGGAGAAGAAAAACTGTTTTTT. The full variable domain, in which reference TRBV28 and TRBJ1-4 provide the parts outside the CDR3, is DVKVTQSSRYLVKRTGEKVFLECVQDMDHENMFWYRQDPGLGLRLIYFSYDVKMKEKGDIPEGYSVSREKKERFSLILESASTNQTSMYLCASRPRPGQGEEKLFFGSGTQLSVL.

With respect to this clonotype: Germline and junction disagree at one end, which may indicate a read error. This chain connects TRBV20-1 to TRBJ2-2; 7 positions match TRBD2. The CDR3 contains 14 residues. Germline CDR1 is DFQATT and CDR2 is SNEGSKA (reference sequence). In DNA form, the CDR3 reads TGCAGTGCTCGGGACTACACGAACACCGGGGAGCTGATTTTT. It codes for CSARDYTNTGELIF.

The table lists this clonotype with many counts. The chain is built from TRBV5-1 and TRBJ2-2; D is unclear. The CDR3 consists of 15 residues. V dropped 1 base and J dropped 0 bases, with 7 bases sitting between them. Germline lookup yields CDR1 SGHRS and CDR2 YFSETQ. The CDR3 loop is CASSLFGPNTGELFF. The CDR3 DNA sequence: TGCGCCAGCAGCTTGTTCGGGCCGAACACCGGGGAGCTGTTTTTT. Looking up the rest from reference TRBV5-1 and TRBJ2-2 gives the full variable domain: KAGVTQTPRYLIKTRGQQVTLSCSPISGHRSVSWYQQTPGQGLQFLFEYFSETQRNKGNFPGRFSGRQFSNSRSEMNVSTLELGDSALYLCASSLFGPNTGELFFGEGSRLTVL.